This record covers a single T cell receptor (beta chain). This sample is part of a study of blood T cell repertoires in COVID-19. In the source study's methods: For nucleated cells, counts were estimated from reference gene primer amplification. Assay: immunoSEQ multiplex PCR; the TCRdb copy retains only in-frame clones and omits some. For V, J and clone size, that table is used; D and trimming come from the DNA. The profile covers 200,000 to 250,000 clones, with roughly 83% appearing a single time and approximately 6% taken by the ten largest. This clonotype was sampled from a woman of 80 years or more with COVID-19, enrolled during active disease. Sequenced material: peripheral blood.

DNA for the CDR3: TGTGCCAGCAGCTTAAAGACAGGGAATAATTCACCCCTCCACTTT. Translated, it gives CASSLKTGNNSPLHF. V and J are TRBV7-2 and TRBJ1-6, with TRBD1 identical over 7 bases. Trimming at V came to 2 bases and at J to 5 bases, leaving 3 bases not matched to a gene. This CDR3 is 15 amino acids long. The germline gives CDR1 SGHTA, CDR2 FQGNSA.